The rows below give T cell receptor beta chains drawn from one sample of a study of cytomegalovirus exposure and HLA in healthy donors. Here immunoSEQ multiplex PCR was the method, and the copy in TCRdb shows in-frame clones only, minus some. The data contain 100,000 to 120,000 clones, 75% to 85% of them singletons. The material sequenced was PBMCs. These receptors were obtained from a man aged 30-40 years in good health and CMV-seronegative. Each CDR3 is given with its conserved first and last residue. The D gene is left open where the match is weak. Clone size appears in some rows only: once, few, many, or a class for an expanded clone.

j_gene	d_gene	v_gene	abundance	CDR3aa	CDR3nt
TRBJ2-2	.	TRBV9	.	CASSVAGGFGTGELFF	TGTGCCAGCAGCGTAGCTGGGGGGTTTGGGACCGGGGAGCTGTTTTTT
TRBJ2-1	TRBD2	TRBV27	.	CASNPGTSSYNEQFF	TGTGCCAGCAATCCCGGGACTAGCTCCTACAATGAGCAGTTCTTC
TRBJ1-5	TRBD1	TRBV6-5	.	CASSSGTGNLQPQHF	TGTGCCAGCAGCTCCGGGACAGGGAACTTACAGCCCCAGCATTTT
TRBJ2-7	.	TRBV29-1	.	CSVDTDSYEQYF	TGCAGCGTTGACACAGACTCCTACGAGCAGTACTTC
TRBJ2-5	TRBD2	TRBV4-3	.	CASSHGLAQETQYF	TGCGCCAGCAGCCACGGACTAGCGCAAGAGACCCAGTACTTC
TRBJ2-1	TRBD2	TRBV18	.	CASSPPGTSSNNEQFF	TGTGCCAGCTCACCTCCCGGGACTAGCAGCAACAATGAGCAGTTCTTC
TRBJ2-1	TRBD2	TRBV7-9	.	CASRSLAGSSYNEQFF	TGTGCCAGCAGGTCACTAGCGGGGAGCTCCTACAATGAGCAGTTCTTC
TRBJ2-7	TRBD2	TRBV27	once	CASRLSIGRASYEQYF	TGTGCCAGCAGGTTATCGATCGGGAGGGCCTCCTACGAGCAGTACTTC
TRBJ2-7	TRBD1	TRBV4-1	.	CASSPGTGIYEQYF	TGCGCCAGCAGCCCCGGGACAGGGATCTACGAGCAGTACTTC
TRBJ1-1	TRBD1	TRBV4-3	.	CASSQTGTGGLTEAFF	TGCGCCAGCAGCCAAACCGGGACAGGGGGACTTACTGAAGCTTTCTTT
TRBJ2-1	TRBD1	TRBV10-1	.	CASSPPGGTYNEQFF	TGCGCCAGCAGCCCTCCAGGGGGTACCTACAATGAGCAGTTCTTC
TRBJ2-3	.	TRBV25-1	.	CASRETDSFTDTQYF	TGTGCCAGCAGGGAAACGGACAGCTTCACAGATACGCAGTATTTT
TRBJ1-4	.	TRBV28	.	CASSRPGAFNEKLFF	TGTGCCAGCAGTAGACCAGGGGCGTTTAATGAAAAACTGTTTTTT
TRBJ2-3	TRBD2	TRBV14	.	CASSRLAGGTDTQYF	TGTGCCAGCAGCCGACTAGCGGGGGGCACAGATACGCAGTATTTT
TRBJ2-3	TRBD2	TRBV5-1	.	CASSLGTSGSGTDTQYF	TGCGCCAGCAGCTTGGGGACTAGCGGGAGTGGTACAGATACGCAGTATTTT
TRBJ2-2	TRBD2	TRBV27	.	CASSLVAGVPGELFF	TGTGCCAGCAGTTTGGTAGCGGGAGTCCCCGGGGAGCTGTTTTTT
TRBJ2-1	TRBD2	TRBV5-1	.	CASSWTSGGAQNEQFF	TGCGCCAGCAGCTGGACTAGCGGGGGGGCCCAGAATGAGCAGTTCTTC
TRBJ1-5	TRBD1	TRBV5-5	.	CASSLTGGGNQPQHF	TGTGCCAGCAGCTTGACAGGGGGAGGCAATCAGCCCCAGCATTTT
TRBJ1-5	.	TRBV6-1	once	CASSGGRAENQPQHF	TGTGCCAGCAGTGGGGGCAGGGCTGAGAATCAGCCCCAGCATTTT
TRBJ1-1	.	TRBV5-4	few	CASSSSRGKWNTEAFF	TGTGCCAGCAGCTCATCGCGGGGAAAGTGGAACACTGAAGCTTTCTTT
TRBJ1-5	.	TRBV2	few	CASSENQAGQGPQHF	TGTGCCAGCAGTGAGAACCAGGCAGGACAAGGTCCCCAGCATTTT
TRBJ2-5	.	TRBV18	once	CASSQWVGSANQETQYF	TGTGCCAGCTCACAATGGGTGGGGAGCGCCAACCAAGAGACCCAGTACTTC
TRBJ1-5	TRBD1	TRBV19	.	CASKMSTGIQPQHF	TGTGCCAGTAAAATGTCGACAGGGATCCAGCCCCAGCATTTT